Below are 26 T cell receptor beta chains sequenced from a single sample in a study of CD8 T cells in Susac syndrome. Reverse transcription of roughly 0.45 to 1 ug RNA was performed with random hexamers. TCRdb used MiXCR to reprocess the immunoSEQ multiplex PCR reads, holding one entry per CDR3 protein. Of over 130,000 distinct CDR3 sequences listed, 85% to 95% are singletons. The source material was CD4+ T cells from PBMCs. Receptor source: a human donor with multiple sclerosis.

The chain links TRBV20-1 to TRBJ1-6; D remains unclear. The germline gives CDR1 DFQATT, CDR2 SNEGSKA (reference sequence). Trimming shortened V by 2 bases and J by 0 bases, and 5 bases separated the two germline ends. This CDR3 has 14 amino acids. DNA for the CDR3: TGCAGTGCTAGAATCCGCTCCTATAATTCACCCCTCCACTTT. Translation: CSARIRSYNSPLHF.

J is TRBJ2-5 and V is TRBV3-1; D perhaps matches TRBD1 (6 bases). Per the germline V gene, CDR1 is LGHDT and CDR2 is YNNKEL (reference sequence). V lost 5 bases, J lost 5 bases, and 15 bases lay in between. CDR3 length: 14 residues. The CDR3 nucleotides are TGTGCCAGCAGCTCCCAATACAGGGTCGAGACCCAGTACTTC. As protein: CASSSQYRVETQYF.

V usage is TRBV28 and J usage is TRBJ2-3, with 8 positions matching TRBD2. From germline, CDR1 is MDHEN and CDR2 SYDVKM. With V trimmed by 6 bases and J by 8 bases, 7 bases remained unmatched. The CDR3 length is 13 residues. In nucleotides, the CDR3 is TGTGCCAGCAGACTTGGGACTAGTGGTACGCAGTATTTT. This codes for CASRLGTSGTQYF.

This clonotype was detected only once. The rearrangement uses TRBV20-1 and TRBJ1-1; D remains ambiguous. This CDR3 comprises 16 residues. Trimming cost V 2 bases and J 5 bases, with 21 bases left between them. Germline V lookup: CDR1 DFQATT, CDR2 SNEGSKA (reference sequence). The CDR3 DNA reads as TGCAGTGCTAGATCAGGTTTTGTGGGGTCAGGAACTGAAGCTTTCTTT. It translates to CSARSGFVGSGTEAFF.

This clonotype was seen once. The chain carries TRBV28 and TRBJ2-2; no clear D gene. Germline values: CDR1 MDHEN, CDR2 SYDVKM. Trimming removed 6 bases from V and 9 bases from J, with 14 bases in between. This CDR3 contains 13 residues. Written as DNA, the CDR3 is TGTGCCAGCAGATCCCTTGACCCCCGGGAGCTGTTTTTT. Residues: CASRSLDPRELFF.

The chain is built from TRBV7-2 and TRBJ2-3; D could derive from TRBD1 or TRBD2 (6 bases each). V dropped 5 bases and J dropped 2 bases, with 17 bases sitting between them. The V gene's germline CDR1 is SGHTA and CDR2 FQGNSA. This CDR3 contains 16 residues. This CDR3 reads CASSPQGRGNTDTQYF. CDR3 nucleotide sequence: TGTGCCAGCAGCCCGCAGGGGCGGGGAAACACAGATACGCAGTATTTT.

This sequence joins TRBV4-1 and TRBJ2-1; the D is unclear. Germline-derived CDR1 and CDR2 are MGHRA and YSYEKL. The CDR3 is made up of 14 amino acids. Trimming removed 0 bases from V and 5 bases from J, with 8 bases in between. Written as DNA, the CDR3 is TGCGCCAGCAGCCAAGAGCTGCCGAACAATGAGCAGTTCTTC. Translated, it gives CASSQELPNNEQFF.

This clonotype was found once. This rearrangement joins TRBV20-1 to TRBJ1-1; no definite D call. V was trimmed by 0 bases and J by 0 bases, leaving 2 bases between them. Germline V gene data show CDR1 as DFQATT and CDR2 as SNEGSKA (reference sequence). CDR3 size: 12 residues. The CDR3, as DNA: TGCAGTGCTAGAGATCTGAACACTGAAGCTTTCTTT. Translation: CSARDLNTEAFF.

The chain links TRBV27 to TRBJ2-7; the D is unclear. The length of the CDR3 is 13 residues. Per the germline V gene, CDR1 is MNHEY and CDR2 is SMNVEV (reference sequence). V lost 3 bases and J lost 0, with 6 bases in between. The CDR3 loop is CASSFTGSYEQYF. CDR3 coding DNA: TGTGCCAGCAGTTTCACGGGCTCCTACGAGCAGTACTTC.

This chain uses TRBV12-3 or TRBV12-4 with TRBJ1-4; possibly TRBD1 for D (5 bases). The CDR3 has 15 amino acids. V was clipped by 6 bases and J by 2 bases, with 13 bases between them. The CDR3 loop reads CASSPGPYTNEKLFF. The CDR3 DNA reads TGTGCCAGCAGCCCAGGGCCTTATACTAATGAAAAACTGTTTTTT.

In its sample, this clonotype was seen once. This chain connects TRBV28 to TRBJ2-1, with 12 bases that match TRBD2. CDR3 length equals 14 residues. Per the germline V gene, CDR1 is MDHEN and CDR2 is SYDVKM. Trimming at V came to 2 bases and at J to 10 bases, leaving 3 bases not matched to a gene. CDR3: CASSLPGLAGEQFF. In nucleotides, the CDR3 is TGTGCCAGCAGTTTACCCGGACTAGCGGGAGAGCAGTTCTTC.

This clonotype was recorded a few times. V is TRBV5-4 and J is TRBJ2-3; D gene ambiguous. The germline V gene encodes CDR1 SGHNT and CDR2 YYREEE (reference sequence). The CDR3 length is 12 residues. Trimming pared 1 base from V and 4 bases from J, leaving 4 bases between. This CDR3 is CASSLTSDTQYF. The DNA for the CDR3 is TGTGCCAGCAGCTTGACCTCAGATACGCAGTATTTT. Drawing the rest from reference TRBV5-4 and TRBJ2-3, the complete variable domain is ETGVTQSPTHLIKTRGQQVTLRCSSQSGHNTVSWYQQALGQGPQFIFQYYREEENGRGNFPPRFSGLQFPNYSSELNVNALELDDSALYLCASSLTSDTQYFGPGTRLTVL.

The chain couples TRBV7-3 to TRBJ2-3; the D is unclear. The germline V and J ends were trimmed by 1 base and 0 bases, with 8 bases remaining between them. Germline V CDR1 and CDR2: SGHTA, FQGTGA. The CDR3 is 15 residues long. The CDR3 sequence: CASSLNRLSTDTQYF. Here the CDR3 DNA reads TGTGCCAGCAGCTTAAACCGACTTAGCACAGATACGCAGTATTTT.

The chain is built from TRBV20-1 and TRBJ2-3; the match to TRBD2 covers 7 bases. The CDR3 is made up of 15 amino acids. V dropped 5 bases and J dropped 1; count of bases not matched to a gene: 9. Germline CDR1 is DFQATT and CDR2 is SNEGSKA (reference sequence). CDR3 sequence (DNA): TGCAGTGCTGAACTTGGAGCGGGGCGCACAGATACGCAGTATTTT. This sequence encodes CSAELGAGRTDTQYF.

The chain combines TRBV3-1 with TRBJ2-7; tentatively, D is TRBD2 (5 bases). Germline V lookup: CDR1 LGHDT, CDR2 YNNKEL (reference sequence). Trimming took off 6 bases at V and 0 bases at J, with 15 bases between the two ends. The CDR3 consists of 15 residues. CDR3 in DNA: TGTGCCAGCAGACTTTCGGACTCCAGCTCCTACGAGCAGTACTTC. This encodes CASRLSDSSSYEQYF.

The chain recombines TRBV3-1 with TRBJ2-7, with 9 bases aligning to TRBD2. Looked up from germline, CDR1 is LGHDT and CDR2 is YNNKEL (reference sequence). J was trimmed by 0 bases and V by 4 bases; bases with no gene match: 7. The CDR3 is made up of 16 amino acids. The CDR3 nucleotides are TGTGCCAGCAGCCGCTATACTAGCGGGCCCTCCTACGAGCAGTACTTC. This sequence encodes CASSRYTSGPSYEQYF.

The chain links TRBV12-3 or TRBV12-4 to TRBJ1-5, with D possibly matching TRBD1 (5 bases). The CDR3 has 15 residues. Trimming cost V 1 base and J 0 bases, with 7 bases left between them. DNA of the CDR3: TGTGCCAGCAGTTTAGGGGGCAATAGCAATCAGCCCCAGCATTTT. Residues: CASSLGGNSNQPQHF.

The chain employs TRBV11-1 and TRBJ1-2; no clear D. The V gene's germline CDR1 is SGHAT and CDR2 FQDESV (reference sequence). The CDR3 contains 12 residues. With 2 bases removed from V and 8 bases from J, the gap between germline ends came to 9 bases. The chain's CDR3 is CASSLKGGGYTF. CDR3 nucleotide sequence: TGTGCCAGCAGCTTAAAAGGAGGAGGCTACACCTTC.

This clonotype was picked up one time. The chain couples TRBV3-1 to TRBJ1-2, with 7 bases lining up with TRBD1. Germline loops: CDR1 LGHDT, CDR2 YNNKEL (reference sequence). J lost 6 bases, V lost 3 bases, and 10 bases had no gene match. CDR3 length: 15 residues. The CDR3: CASSQFPTGQDGYTF. The CDR3 DNA follows: TGTGCCAGCAGCCAGTTCCCGACAGGGCAAGATGGCTACACCTTC.

The V call is TRBV27, the J call TRBJ2-6; D uncertain. Between the trimmed V and J ends, which lost 2 bases and 0 bases, there was a span of 5 bases. Germline-derived CDR1 and CDR2 are MNHEY and SMNVEV (reference sequence). This CDR3 is 15 amino acids long. The DNA of the CDR3 is TGTGCCAGCAGTTTAACCGACTCTGGGGCCAACGTCCTGACTTTC. The encoded protein is CASSLTDSGANVLTF.

The genes are TRBV5-6 and TRBJ1-2, with a tentative D call TRBD1 (6 bases). Germline CDR1 reads SGHDT; CDR2 reads YYEEEE. The CDR3 is 17 residues long. Trimming left V 4 bases short and J 3 bases short, with 22 bases between. Here the CDR3 reads CASSRPLARGRDYGYTF. The CDR3 DNA sequence: TGTGCCAGCAGCCGACCTCTGGCCAGGGGAAGGGACTATGGCTACACCTTC.

The V gene is TRBV2, the J gene TRBJ2-6; 9 bases match TRBD1. The CDR3 runs to 17 residues. The junction had 3 bases not matched to a gene; V was cut back by 3 bases and J by 0 bases. CDR1 and CDR2 (germline): SNHLY, FYNNEI. DNA for the CDR3: TGTGCCAGCAGTGACCGGGGACAGGGCTCTGGGGCCAACGTCCTGACTTTC. Its translation is CASSDRGQGSGANVLTF.

This clonotype was counted once. The chain links TRBV28 to TRBJ2-1; a possible D gene is TRBD2 (6 bases). The CDR3 consists of 16 residues. Deletions cut 5 bases from V and 0 bases from J, with 14 bases between. Germline CDR1 is MDHEN and CDR2 is SYDVKM. This CDR3 reads CASSRTGDLSYNEQFF. The CDR3 DNA reads TGTGCCAGCAGTCGGACGGGGGATCTCTCCTACAATGAGCAGTTCTTC.

This chain uses TRBV24-1 with TRBJ2-5; no firm D call. Per the germline V gene, CDR1 is KGHDR and CDR2 is SFDVKD. CDR3 length equals 13 residues. V was cut by 3 bases and J by 2 bases, with 6 bases left in between. CDR3 in DNA: TGTGCCACCAGTGATGGTCCTCAAGAGACCCAGTACTTC. Translated, it gives CATSDGPQETQYF.

The rearrangement links TRBV7-2 to TRBJ1-6, with 8 bases that match TRBD1. After removal of 1 base from V and 5 bases from J, the junction contained 7 bases not matched to a gene. Germline V gene sequence: CDR1 SGHTA, CDR2 FQGNSA. This CDR3 region has 17 residues. The DNA for the CDR3 is TGTGCCAGCAGCTTAGAGGGACAGGCAGCGAATAATTCACCCCTCCACTTT. Translating it yields CASSLEGQAANNSPLHF.

The genes are TRBV20-1 and TRBJ2-7; TRBD1 might be the D (5 bases). This CDR3 comprises 14 residues. Per germline, CDR1 DFQATT and CDR2 SNEGSKA (reference sequence). Trimming took off 3 bases at V and 2 bases at J, with 14 bases between the two ends. The CDR3 sequence is CSARSSGRTYEQYF. The CDR3, as DNA: TGCAGTGCTAGGTCTTCAGGGCGGACCTACGAGCAGTACTTC.